The subject of this entry is one T cell receptor (beta chain). The V gene end was trimmed by 1 base and the J gene end by 5 bases; junction bases not matched to a gene: 5. There are 16 residues in the CDR3. CDR1 LGHNA and CDR2 YNFKEQ come from the germline V gene. TCRdb's table, derived via immunoSEQ multiplex PCR, lists solely in-frame clones and lacks some. The data show about 400,000 clones, about 88% seen once. This specimen comes from a study of blood T cell repertoires in COVID-19. Study background: Sources were T cells, B-cell-depleted T cells, or PBMCs; the material itself was cDNA or gDNA.

Sequencing used peripheral blood. This sequence originates from a human donor in a cohort sampled during active COVID-19. The V gene is TRBV4-2, the J gene TRBJ1-4; 9 bases are shared with TRBD1. DNA of the CDR3: TGTGCCAGCAGCCAAGCCCGACAGGGGGAAAATGAAAAACTGTTTTTT. It is translated as CASSQARQGENEKLFF.